The 5 T cell receptor beta chains presented below share a single source sample, sequenced in a study of blood T cell repertoires in COVID-19. TCRdb's table, derived via immunoSEQ multiplex PCR, lists solely in-frame clones and lacks some. Of hundreds of thousands of clones in the sample, roughly 89% were seen once. Input material: PBMCs or T cells enriched from blood (not recorded which). Every receptor here comes from a woman younger than 35 with acute COVID-19.

The V call is TRBV15, the J call TRBJ2-3; 7 bases map to TRBD2. Germline CDR1 LNHNV, CDR2 YYDKDF (reference sequence). With 6 bases clipped from V and 0 bases from J, the junction kept 6 bases outside the gene matches. CDR3 length: 15 residues. The CDR3 bases are TGTGCCACCAGGCCCGGGGGGTCTAGCACAGATACGCAGTATTTT. Protein: CATRPGGSSTDTQYF.

V and J are TRBV28 and TRBJ1-5, with D perhaps TRBD1 (5 bases). The ends were cut back, 6 bases at V and 2 bases at J, with 8 bases in the middle. Germline CDR1 and CDR2: MDHEN and SYDVKM. The CDR3 spans 13 residues. The chain's CDR3 is CASRTGGNQPQHF. As DNA, the CDR3 is TGTGCCAGCAGGACGGGGGGCAATCAGCCCCAGCATTTT.

The chain uses TRBV20-1 and TRBJ2-7; D is possibly TRBD1 (6 bases). The V and J ends lost 5 bases and 3 bases respectively, with 8 bases between them. The V gene's germline CDR1 is DFQATT and CDR2 SNEGSKA (reference sequence). The CDR3 totals 11 residues. The CDR3 DNA reads TGCAGTGCTCGACAGGACTACGAGCAGTACTTC. This sequence encodes CSARQDYEQYF.

The genes are TRBV19 and TRBJ1-4; 8 bases align to TRBD1. The trim removed 8 bases at V and 4 bases at J, leaving 9 bases unmatched. Germline CDR1 LNHDA, CDR2 SQIVND (reference sequence). The CDR3 consists of 15 residues. CDR3 coding DNA: TGTGCCAGTCGAGACAGGGGAGGAGGTAATGAAAAACTGTTTTTT. Residues: CASRDRGGGNEKLFF.

This clone was recorded once. The chain combines TRBV3-1 (or the pseudogene TRBV3-2) with TRBJ2-2, with 8 nucleotides matching TRBD1. The CDR3 totals 14 residues. The germline V gene encodes CDR1 LGHDT and CDR2 YNNKEL (reference sequence). With V trimmed by 1 base and J by 6 bases, 1 base remained unmatched. The CDR3 region has the DNA TGTGCCAGCAGCCAAGTGGACAGGGCCGGGGAGCTGTTTTTT. Translation: CASSQVDRAGELFF.